The 32 T cell receptor beta chains below were found in one sample sequenced in a study of blood T cells in healthy people across ages. Next came a second PCR, run for about 6 to 12 cycles, which used a sample-barcoded 5' primer along with a J-beta primer mix. TCRdb itself ran the 5' RACE reads through MiXCR, one entry per CDR3 protein. The sample lists 790,000 or so distinct CDR3 sequences; around 45% were seen once. The sequenced sample was blood. The receptor set was obtained from a man at least 80 years old in good health.

This clonotype showed up just a few times. The rearrangement links TRBV6-2 or TRBV6-3 to TRBJ2-1, with D unresolved. Germline lookup yields CDR1 MNHEY and CDR2 SVGEGT. The CDR3 loop spans 13 amino acids. Deletions cut 3 bases from V and 6 bases from J, with 9 bases between. CDR3 nucleotides: TGTGCCAGCAGTTATATGGTGGGCAATGAGCAGTTCTTC. It translates to CASSYMVGNEQFF.

The chain recombines TRBV7-2 with TRBJ2-1; a possible D gene is TRBD2 (6 bases). V was pared by 0 bases and J by 9 bases, with 15 bases between. The CDR3 loop spans 15 amino acids. Germline V lookup: CDR1 SGHTA, CDR2 FQGNSA. DNA for the CDR3: TGTGCCAGCAGCTTAGCGTTGGGAGGAGCCAGTGAGCAGTTCTTC. Translating gives CASSLALGGASEQFF. Combining the CDR3 with reference TRBV7-2 and TRBJ2-1 gives the whole variable domain GAGVSQSPSNKVTEKGKDVELRCDPISGHTALYWYRQSLGQGLEFLIYFQGNSAPDKSGLPSDRFSAERTGGSVSTLTIQRTQQEDSAVYLCASSLALGGASEQFFGPGTRLTVL.

The chain combines TRBV20-1 with TRBJ1-3; perhaps TRBD1 as D (5 bases). The CDR3 loop spans 15 amino acids. The V end lost 0 bases, the J end lost 0 bases, and 9 bases lay between the germline ends. Germline-derived CDR1 and CDR2 are DFQATT and SNEGSKA (reference sequence). CDR3 residues: CSARDIRDSGNTIYF. CDR3 in DNA: TGCAGTGCTAGAGATATCAGGGACTCTGGAAACACCATATATTTT.

The chain has TRBV9 and TRBJ2-4; 8 bases are a match to TRBD1. After removal of 6 bases from V and 3 bases from J, the junction contained 11 bases not matched to a gene. The germline CDR1 and CDR2 sequences are SGDLS and YYNGEE. This CDR3 comprises 16 residues. CDR3 sequence reads: CASNPYAGGSKNIQYF. The CDR3 DNA follows: TGTGCCAGCAACCCATACGCAGGGGGCAGCAAAAACATTCAGTACTTC.

In this sample, this clonotype turned up a few times. J is TRBJ2-3 and V is TRBV7-6; 7 bases are a match to TRBD2. V lost 1 base and J lost 5; bases outside the gene matches: 9. The CDR3 has 16 amino acids. Germline CDR1 reads SGHVS; CDR2 reads FNYEAQ. The CDR3 sequence: CASSLVLAGMEDTQYF. CDR3 nucleotides: TGTGCCAGCAGCTTAGTTTTAGCGGGTATGGAAGATACGCAGTATTTT.

Ten or more counts support this clonotype. This CDR3 reads CASNSLAGGADEQFF. The CDR3 DNA sequence: TGTGCCAGCAACTCCCTAGCGGGAGGGGCGGATGAGCAGTTCTTC. The chain is built from TRBV9 and TRBJ2-1; 12 bases line up with TRBD2. J lost 8 bases, V lost 6 bases, and 9 bases had no gene match. The CDR3 loop spans 15 amino acids. Germline loops: CDR1 SGDLS, CDR2 YYNGEE.

The rearrangement links TRBV3-1 to TRBJ2-2; 8 nucleotides align to TRBD1. The germline V gene has CDR1 LGHDT and CDR2 YNNKEL (reference sequence). CDR3 size: 14 residues. With V trimmed by 4 bases and J by 6 bases, 4 bases remained unmatched. CDR3 amino acids: CASSPGGAAGELFF. The CDR3 nucleotides are TGTGCCAGCAGCCCAGGGGGCGCGGCCGGGGAGCTGTTTTTT.

V is TRBV12-3 or TRBV12-4 and J is TRBJ2-3, with a possible D match to TRBD2 (6 bases). The germline V and J ends were trimmed by 2 bases and 1 base, with 10 bases remaining between them. The CDR3 is 15 residues long. The CDR3 bases are TGTGCCAGCAGTTTACCCGGGAGCCGCACAGATACGCAGTATTTT. Amino acids: CASSLPGSRTDTQYF.

This clonotype has just one count. This chain uses TRBV5-5 with TRBJ2-5, with 7 positions matching TRBD1. The CDR3 totals 16 residues. Germline CDR1 reads SGHKS; CDR2 reads YYEKEE (reference sequence). Trimming took 4 bases from V and 0 from J; bases not matched to a gene: 9. The CDR3 sequence: CASSLRGQMYQETQYF. CDR3 nucleotides: TGTGCCAGCAGCCTACGGGGACAGATGTACCAAGAGACCCAGTACTTC.

The chain recombines TRBV27 with TRBJ1-6, with TRBD1 as a possible D gene (6 bases). Germline CDR1 and CDR2: MNHEY and SMNVEV (reference sequence). The germline V and J ends were trimmed by 0 bases and 5 bases, with 14 bases remaining between them. The CDR3 extends over 17 amino acids. The CDR3 sequence is CASSLSGLTGNNSPLHF. In DNA, the CDR3 is TGTGCCAGCAGTTTATCGGGATTGACAGGAAATAATTCACCCCTCCACTTT.

The chain links TRBV6-2 or TRBV6-3 to TRBJ2-1, with 10 bases identical to TRBD2. The germline CDR1 and CDR2 sequences are MNHEY and SVGEGT. The CDR3 loop spans 14 amino acids. The J segment lost 7 bases and the V segment lost 6 bases, leaving 6 bases of the junction unmatched. The CDR3 protein is CASSPGTSANEQFF. CDR3 nucleotide sequence: TGTGCCAGCAGCCCAGGGACTAGCGCTAATGAGCAGTTCTTC.

In this sample, this clonotype turned up a few times. The chain couples TRBV5-1 to TRBJ2-1; 9 bases fit TRBD2. J lost 4 bases, V lost 0 bases, and 8 bases had no gene match. Germline-derived CDR1 and CDR2 are SGHRS and YFSETQ. The CDR3 spans 17 residues. This CDR3 is CASSLAGLTSGYNEQFF. DNA for the CDR3: TGCGCCAGCAGCTTGGCCGGGTTAACTAGCGGGTACAATGAGCAGTTCTTC.

This chain uses TRBV2 with TRBJ2-7; D may be TRBD2 (5 bases). The CDR3 has 15 residues. Trimming removed 6 bases from V and 5 bases from J, with 20 bases in between. Germline CDR1 and CDR2: SNHLY and FYNNEI. The CDR3, as DNA: TGTGCCAGCAGGGGCCGTCGTACAGCGGAAAACGAGCAGTACTTC. Translated: CASRGRRTAENEQYF.

This chain connects TRBV7-3 to TRBJ1-2; 11 nucleotides agree with TRBD1. Germline CDR1 is SGHTA and CDR2 is FQGTGA. CDR3 size: 15 residues. Germline trimming cut 5 bases from V and 5 bases from J; bases unmatched to any gene: 7. For the CDR3, the DNA is TGTGCCAGCAGCAACCCCGGGACAGGGGGGTATGGCTACACCTTC. Protein sequence: CASSNPGTGGYGYTF.

The CDR3 DNA sequence: TGTGCCAGCAGCCCCCTAGAAGGCACCGGGGAGCTGTTTTTT. Amino acid sequence: CASSPLEGTGELFF. The chain carries TRBV12-3 or TRBV12-4 and TRBJ2-2; no definite D call. CDR3 length equals 14 residues. Trimming left V 6 bases short and J 4 bases short, with 12 bases between.

This clonotype has more than one count but fewer than ten. V usage is TRBV3-1 and J usage is TRBJ2-5; D may be TRBD2 (6 bases). V lost 4 bases, J lost 0 bases, and 15 bases lay in between. CDR1 is LGHDT, CDR2 YNNKEL, per germline (reference sequence). This CDR3 is built from 16 residues. This chain's CDR3 is CASSLPYGGYQETQYF. The CDR3 coding sequence is TGTGCCAGCAGCCTTCCTTATGGGGGGTACCAAGAGACCCAGTACTTC.

The chain has TRBV5-1 and TRBJ2-4; tentatively, D is TRBD2 (6 bases). The end of the DNA is better explained by TRBJ2-7, so the J call may be wrong. From germline, CDR1 is SGHRS and CDR2 YFSETQ. There are 13 residues in the CDR3. CDR3 bases: TGCGCCAGCGGGAAGGAGGGATTCAACGAGCAGTACTTC. Amino acids: CASGKEGFNEQYF.

This clonotype was picked up one time. V gene TRBV20-1 combines with J gene TRBJ2-7; TRBD1 is a possible D gene (5 bases). Trimming shortened V by 3 bases and J by 6 bases, and 15 bases separated the two germline ends. The CDR3 extends over 13 amino acids. CDR1 DFQATT and CDR2 SNEGSKA come from the germline V gene (reference sequence). The CDR3 reads CSARGKTVCEQYF. CDR3 nucleotide sequence: TGCAGTGCTAGGGGGAAGACAGTTTGCGAGCAGTACTTC.

This clonotype showed up many times. Since a much larger clone is just one base distant, this may be a read error. The V and J genes are TRBV5-6 and TRBJ2-1; tentatively, D is TRBD2 (5 bases). The V end was cut by 0 bases, the J end by 4 bases, with 11 bases between. Germline CDR1 reads SGHDT; CDR2 reads YYEEEE. The CDR3 length is 15 residues. CDR3 coding DNA: TGTGCCAGCAGCTTGGCACGAGCGGTTTACAATGAGCAGTTCTTC. As protein: CASSLARAVYNEQFF.

V is TRBV29-1 and J is TRBJ2-1; 8 nucleotides match TRBD2. Germline V lookup: CDR1 SQVTM, CDR2 ANQGSEA. The CDR3 is made up of 13 amino acids. The trim removed 7 bases at V and 13 bases at J, leaving 15 bases unmatched. CDR3 sequence (DNA): TGCAGCGCCCAAACTAGCGGCCAAGAGACCCAGTTCTTC. Translation gives CSAQTSGQETQFF.

The chain links TRBV5-1 to TRBJ2-2; no firm D call. The CDR3 covers 13 residues. The germline V gene encodes CDR1 SGHRS and CDR2 YFSETQ. V was cut by 6 bases and J by 6 bases, with 12 bases left in between. CDR3 residues: CASNEDGSGELFF. The CDR3 DNA is TGCGCCAGCAACGAGGACGGTTCCGGGGAGCTGTTTTTT.

The rearrangement links TRBV12-3 or TRBV12-4 to TRBJ2-1; either TRBD1 or TRBD2 may supply D (9 bases each). V lost 5 bases to trimming and J lost 8 bases, with 19 bases between them. The CDR3 totals 15 residues. CDR3 nucleotides: TGTGCCAGCAGTCAGACAGGGGGACTAGCCTATGAGCAGTTCTTC. It codes for CASSQTGGLAYEQFF.

This clonotype has a handful of counts. The J gene is TRBJ2-1, the V gene TRBV20-1; TRBD2 agrees at 10 bases. V shed 2 bases and J 10 bases; nucleotides not matched to a gene: 5. Germline V gives CDR1 DFQATT, CDR2 SNEGSKA (reference sequence). This CDR3 is built from 13 residues. CDR3 in DNA: TGCAGTGCTAGACTAGCGGGAGTAGGGGAGCAGTTCTTC. It specifies CSARLAGVGEQFF.

This clonotype has at least ten counts. The J gene is TRBJ2-1, the V gene TRBV14, with 10 nucleotides matching TRBD2. From germline, CDR1 is SGHDN and CDR2 FVKESK. The trim removed 0 bases at V and 9 bases at J, leaving 5 bases unmatched. The CDR3 is made up of 15 amino acids. The CDR3 region has the DNA TGTGCCAGCAGCCAAGAACTAGCGGGAATGGTTGAGCAGTTCTTC. Its protein is CASSQELAGMVEQFF.

The chain employs TRBV6-6 and TRBJ1-5; perhaps TRBD1 as D (5 bases). V lost 2 bases and J 9 bases, leaving 14 bases between the germline ends. CDR1 is MNHNY and CDR2 is SVGAGI in the germline V gene (reference sequence). This CDR3 is 14 amino acids long. CDR3 amino acids: CASSYRDQTRPQHF. In nucleotides, the CDR3 is TGTGCCAGCAGTTACCGGGACCAAACGCGGCCCCAGCATTTT.

With regard to this clonotype: A read error may be the cause here, since a much bigger clone is one base away. The V gene is TRBV30, the J gene TRBJ2-1, with D perhaps TRBD1 or TRBD2 (5 bases each). Judging by the DNA end, TRBJ2-7 fits better; the J call may be wrong. Per the germline V gene, CDR1 is GTSNPN and CDR2 is SVGIG (reference sequence). CDR3 length equals 14 residues. This chain's CDR3 is CAWDVGTVSYEQYF. DNA of the CDR3: TGTGCCTGGGACGTTGGGACGGTCTCCTACGAGCAGTACTTC.

This rearrangement joins TRBV28 to TRBJ2-3; TRBD2 matches at 8 bases. Germline loops: CDR1 MDHEN, CDR2 SYDVKM. The CDR3 length is 14 residues. J gave up 6 bases and V 6 bases, and 8 bases lay outside the gene matches. CDR3 bases: TGTGCCAGCAGAGGACTAGCCCACACGGATACGCAGTATTTT. Its protein is CASRGLAHTDTQYF.

This clonotype was seen repeatedly, ten times or more. V is TRBV29-1 and J is TRBJ2-1; 8 nucleotides agree with TRBD1. The CDR3 is made up of 12 amino acids. V lost 6 bases and J lost 12; bases outside the gene matches: 10. Germline CDR1 and CDR2: SQVTM and ANQGSEA. The CDR3 loop reads CSVETDRAPQFF. The CDR3 DNA reads TGCAGCGTCGAAACGGACAGGGCACCGCAGTTCTTC.

The chain combines TRBV20-1 with TRBJ1-5; D gene ambiguous. Germline CDR1 DFQATT, CDR2 SNEGSKA (reference sequence). This CDR3 has 13 amino acids. V lost 0 bases and J lost 4, with 7 bases in between. The CDR3 bases are TGCAGTGCTAGAGATACATTGAATCAGCCCCAGCATTTT. Its protein product is CSARDTLNQPQHF.

The J gene is TRBJ1-6, the V gene TRBV7-3; D gene uncertain. V lost 4 bases to trimming and J lost 6 bases, with 7 bases between them. The germline CDR1 and CDR2 sequences are SGHTA and FQGTGA. The CDR3 is 13 amino acids. The CDR3: CASSSSTNSPLHF. CDR3 DNA sequence: TGTGCCAGCAGCTCGTCTACTAATTCACCCCTCCACTTT.

This clonotype was recorded a few times. The chain combines TRBV4-3 with TRBJ1-4; possible D gene TRBD1, 6 bases. Between the trimmed V and J ends, which lost 2 bases and 8 bases, there was a span of 18 bases. The CDR3 extends over 16 amino acids. Germline V gives CDR1 LGHNA, CDR2 YSLEER. CDR3 residues: CASSQPRQEVIEKLFF. In DNA form, the CDR3 reads TGCGCCAGCAGCCAACCTAGACAGGAGGTTATCGAAAAACTGTTTTTT.

The chain links TRBV28 to TRBJ2-7, with a tentative D call TRBD1 (5 bases). Trimming took off 6 bases at V and 6 bases at J, with 12 bases between the two ends. The CDR3 is made up of 12 amino acids. Looked up from germline, CDR1 is MDHEN and CDR2 is SYDVKM. CDR3: CASSDMGREQYF. CDR3 bases: TGTGCCAGCAGCGACATGGGGCGCGAGCAGTACTTC.